The sequence of this T cell receptor beta chain was determined in a study of blood T cell repertoires in COVID-19. Overall study context: Material from acute and convalescent COVID-19 was sourced from the United States, Italy and Spain.

The germline CDR1 and CDR2 sequences are SGHTA and FQGTGA. CDR3 length: 14 residues. The V segment lost 4 bases and the J segment 9 bases; nucleotides outside the gene matches: 3. In the study's own analysis: Quantification of nucleated cells was approximated via reference gene primer amplification. Sequencing used immunoSEQ multiplex PCR; TCRdb keeps in-frame clones, though not all of them. V and J calls plus clone size are reproduced from that table; the DNA served to infer D and trimming. The profile shows 200,000 to 250,000 clones, about 87% of them singletons. This clone appeared a few times. The sequenced sample consisted of peripheral blood. J is TRBJ1-6 and V is TRBV7-3; TRBD1 matches at 10 bases. The TCR was taken from a man in his fifties or sixties with acute or convalescent COVID-19. The DNA of the CDR3 is TGTGCCAGCAGCTCCGGGACAGGGGCTTCACCCCTCCACTTT. This gives the protein CASSSGTGASPLHF.